The clone carrying this T cell receptor (beta chain) came up a few times. TCRdb reprocessed the RT-PCR reads with MiXCR, giving one entry per CDR3 protein. Found here are about 960,000 distinct CDR3 sequences, more than 15% of them singletons; the top ten hold about 6%. This specimen comes from a study of patients and donors after allogeneic stem cell transplantation. V was cut by 3 bases and J by 4 bases, with 9 bases left in between. This CDR3 region has 13 residues. Germline CDR1 DFQATT, CDR2 SNEGSKA (reference sequence). V and J are TRBV20-1 and TRBJ1-4; no reliable D call. This receptor was identified in a human donor who was either an allogeneic HSCT recipient or a stem cell or donor lymphocyte infusion donor (not recorded which). It is not recorded whose cells these are; they may come from a transplant donor. The sample comprised blood, either unsorted or a sorted T cell fraction (not recorded which). CDR3: CSASGHSNEKLFF. For the CDR3, the DNA is TGCAGTGCTAGTGGGCACAGTAATGAAAAACTGTTTTTT.